Presented here are 16 T cell receptor beta chains from one specimen sequenced in a study of CD8 T cells in Susac syndrome. About 0.5 to 1 ug RNA was reverse transcribed with random hexamers. TCRdb reprocessed the immunoSEQ multiplex PCR reads via MiXCR and lists one record per CDR3 protein. The data show around 77,000 distinct CDR3 sequences, approximately 96% seen once. Material: CD4+ T cells from PBMCs. Receptors originate from a human donor with multiple sclerosis.

The CDR3 loop reads CASTQRGGVETQYF. In nucleotides, the CDR3 is TGTGCCAGCACCCAACGAGGGGGCGTAGAGACCCAGTACTTC. The chain has TRBV7-2 and TRBJ2-5; the match to TRBD1 covers 7 bases. J lost 4 bases, V lost 7 bases, and 9 bases had no gene match. The germline V gene has CDR1 SGHTA and CDR2 FQGNSA. CDR3 length: 14 amino acids.

The chain joins TRBV28 to TRBJ2-1, with D tentatively TRBD2 (5 bases). CDR1 and CDR2 (germline): MDHEN, SYDVKM. The CDR3 length is 16 residues. V lost 7 bases, J lost 0 bases, and 16 bases lay in between. CDR3 amino acids: CASIPLPGSSYNEQFF. CDR3 DNA sequence: TGTGCCAGCATTCCCCTCCCGGGGAGCTCCTACAATGAGCAGTTCTTC.

The chain has TRBV5-1 and TRBJ2-2, with D possibly TRBD1 on 6 matching bases. The CDR3 is made up of 16 amino acids. The V gene lost 2 bases and the J gene lost 1 base, with 12 bases spanning the gap. In germline, CDR1 is SGHRS, CDR2 YFSETQ. CDR3 in amino acids: CASSLLLQGNTGELFF. The DNA of the CDR3 is TGCGCCAGCAGCTTACTCCTACAGGGGAACACCGGGGAGCTGTTTTTT.

This clonotype was counted a few times. The gene calls are TRBV6-5 and TRBJ1-2; 7 positions agree with TRBD1. CDR1 is MNHEY and CDR2 is SVGAGI in the germline V gene. After removal of 6 bases from V and 7 bases from J, the junction contained 8 bases not matched to a gene. The CDR3 is made up of 13 amino acids. CDR3 protein: CASSQQTGTGYTF. In DNA form, the CDR3 reads TGTGCCAGCAGCCAACAGACAGGGACTGGCTACACCTTC.

V usage is TRBV12-3 or TRBV12-4 and J usage is TRBJ1-5; no reliable D call. V lost 3 bases to trimming and J lost 3 bases, with 9 bases between them. The CDR3 totals 14 residues. CDR3 amino acids: CASSFREINQPQHF. In DNA, the CDR3 is TGTGCCAGCAGTTTTCGGGAGATCAATCAGCCCCAGCATTTT.

In DNA form, the CDR3 reads TGCGCCAGCAGCCAAACTCCGGGGGTTACCTACGAGCAGTACTTC. This encodes CASSQTPGVTYEQYF. The chain joins TRBV5-1 to TRBJ2-7, with D possibly matching TRBD2 (6 bases). In germline, CDR1 is SGHRS, CDR2 YFSETQ. The CDR3 length is 15 residues. The ends were cut back, 4 bases at V and 2 bases at J, with 16 bases in the middle.

CDR3 DNA: TGTGCCAGCAGCTTGCAAAGGGCAGGGGGATACAATGAGCAGTTCTTC. Its protein product is CASSLQRAGGYNEQFF. The V call is TRBV5-4, the J call TRBJ2-1, with 7 bases lining up with TRBD1. The CDR3 contains 16 residues. The J segment lost 4 bases and the V segment lost 1 base, leaving 8 bases of the junction unmatched. CDR1 SGHNT and CDR2 YYREEE come from the germline V gene (reference sequence).

The chain carries TRBV6-5 and TRBJ1-2; D might be TRBD1 (5 bases). The CDR3 consists of 13 residues. V was pared by 4 bases and J by 4 bases, with 10 bases between. Germline V CDR1 and CDR2: MNHEY, SVGAGI. The DNA for the CDR3 is TGTGCCAGCAGTTCCAGGACACGCTATGGCTACACCTTC. Residues: CASSSRTRYGYTF.

The V gene is TRBV30, the J gene TRBJ1-5; D is unclear. The V and J ends lost 0 bases and 3 bases respectively, with 12 bases between them. The CDR3 covers 15 residues. In germline, CDR1 is GTSNPN, CDR2 SVGIG (reference sequence). The CDR3 loop is CAWSVLGQVNQPQHF. The CDR3 DNA reads as TGTGCCTGGAGTGTACTGGGTCAGGTCAATCAGCCCCAGCATTTT.

The V gene is TRBV10-3, the J gene TRBJ1-2; a weak D match, TRBD1 (5 bases). Trimming shortened V by 2 bases and J by 4 bases, and 14 bases separated the two germline ends. The CDR3 extends over 15 amino acids. CDR1 and CDR2 (germline): ENHRY, SYGVKD. CDR3 region: CAISERGVDSYGYTF. In nucleotides, the CDR3 is TGTGCCATCAGTGAGAGAGGGGTTGATAGCTATGGCTACACCTTC.

This chain uses TRBV5-6 with TRBJ1-2, with TRBD1 matching 10 bases. The germline V gene has CDR1 SGHDT and CDR2 YYEEEE. The CDR3 contains 17 residues. V was clipped by 4 bases and J by 1 base; unmatched bases: 10. Here the CDR3 DNA reads TGTGCCAGCAGCAACATTGGGACAGGGGCTAGTAACTATGGCTACACCTTC. Encoded protein: CASSNIGTGASNYGYTF.

V usage is TRBV4-2 and J usage is TRBJ2-2; the D is unclear. Germline V CDR1 and CDR2: LGHNA, YNFKEQ. The CDR3 is 16 amino acids. V lost 1 base and J lost 4, with 13 bases in between. The CDR3 DNA follows: TGTGCCAGCAGCCAAGGAGACACAGCACTCACCGGGGAGCTGTTTTTT. It yields the protein CASSQGDTALTGELFF.

This sequence joins TRBV29-1 and TRBJ1-2; no firm D call. Trimming cost V 1 base and J 3 bases, with 6 bases left between them. Germline assignment: CDR1 SQVTM and CDR2 ANQGSEA. The CDR3 totals 12 residues. The CDR3 sequence is CSVEGEDYGYTF. CDR3 coding DNA: TGCAGCGTTGAAGGGGAGGACTATGGCTACACCTTC. The entire variable domain, with the rest obtained from reference TRBV29-1 and TRBJ1-2, is as follows: SAVISQKPSRDICQRGTSLTIQCQVDSQVTMMFWYRQQPGQSLTLIATANQGSEATYESGFVIDKFPISRPNLTFSTLTVSNMSPEDSSIYLCSVEGEDYGYTFGSGTRLTVV.

The gene calls are TRBV15 and TRBJ1-1; D possibly corresponds to TRBD1 (6 bases). V was trimmed by 0 bases and J by 0 bases, leaving 20 bases between them. The CDR3 loop spans 19 amino acids. Germline CDR1 is LNHNV and CDR2 is YYDKDF (reference sequence). This CDR3 reads CATSRDRRGGRRMNTEAFF. The CDR3 nucleotides are TGTGCCACCAGCAGAGATCGTCGGGGGGGGCGACGGATGAACACTGAAGCTTTCTTT.

This sequence joins TRBV3-1 and TRBJ2-1, with no clear D. The CDR3 totals 15 residues. Germline CDR1 and CDR2: LGHDT and YNNKEL (reference sequence). The germline V and J ends were trimmed by 3 bases and 1 base, with 10 bases remaining between them. This chain's CDR3 is CASSQTLLSYNEQFF. CDR3 DNA sequence: TGTGCCAGCAGCCAGACCCTACTATCCTACAATGAGCAGTTCTTC.

The chain uses TRBV20-1 and TRBJ2-5; D is possibly TRBD2 (5 bases). The CDR3 contains 14 residues. Trimming removed 2 bases from V and 2 bases from J, with 12 bases in between. Looked up from germline, CDR1 is DFQATT and CDR2 is SNEGSKA (reference sequence). CDR3 sequence reads: CSARIGRTQETQYF. The CDR3 nucleotides are TGCAGTGCTAGAATTGGGAGAACACAAGAGACCCAGTACTTC.